This record covers a single TCR beta chain. Antigen: not known. This sample was included in a study of cytotoxic CD8 clonotypes in ibrutinib-treated CLL. Looking at the study overall: Samples yielded averages of 250,000 or so productive templates and more than 90,000 productive rearrangements. Findings and caveats of the study: Clonality increased with ibrutinib response but returned toward baseline at progression. With treatment, public clonotypes, which were uncommon, either contracted or remained stable. The study sampled sustained-remission and progressing patients at different times.

With 5 bases removed from V and 7 bases from J, the gap between germline ends came to 12 bases. CDR1 is MNHEY and CDR2 is SMNVEV in the germline V gene (reference sequence). This CDR3 contains 13 residues. The protocol was immunoSEQ multiplex PCR, while the TCRdb copy is restricted to in-frame clones and leaves out a portion. In the table there are some 50,000 clones, 50% to 65% of which are singletons. This sequence was found in a human donor with chronic lymphocytic leukemia. This specimen consisted of PBMCs, obtained after 24 months of ibrutinib treatment. The chain couples TRBV27 to TRBJ1-3; a weak D match, TRBD1 (5 bases). The CDR3 reads CASSAGTGNTIYF. In DNA, the CDR3 is TGTGCCAGCAGTGCCGGGACGGGGAACACCATATATTTT.